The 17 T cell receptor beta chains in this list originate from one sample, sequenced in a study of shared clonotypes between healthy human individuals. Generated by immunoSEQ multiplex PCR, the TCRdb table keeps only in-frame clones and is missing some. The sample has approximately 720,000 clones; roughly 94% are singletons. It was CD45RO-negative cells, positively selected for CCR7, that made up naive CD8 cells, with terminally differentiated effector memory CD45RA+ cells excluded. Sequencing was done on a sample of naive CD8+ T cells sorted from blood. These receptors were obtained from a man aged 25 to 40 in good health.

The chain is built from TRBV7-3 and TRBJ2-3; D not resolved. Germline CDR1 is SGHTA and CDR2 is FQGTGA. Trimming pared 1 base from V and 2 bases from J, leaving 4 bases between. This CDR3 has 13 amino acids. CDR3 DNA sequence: TGTGCCAGCAGCTTAATGGTCACAGATACGCAGTATTTT. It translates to CASSLMVTDTQYF.

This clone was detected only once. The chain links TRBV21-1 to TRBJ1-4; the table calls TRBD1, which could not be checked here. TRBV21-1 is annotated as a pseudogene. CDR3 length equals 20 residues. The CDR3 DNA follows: TGTGCCAGCACCCAATCTTTAGGGACAGGCAGCCGGGCCTGTAATGAAAAACTGTTTTTT. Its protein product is CASTQSLGTGSRACNEKLFF.

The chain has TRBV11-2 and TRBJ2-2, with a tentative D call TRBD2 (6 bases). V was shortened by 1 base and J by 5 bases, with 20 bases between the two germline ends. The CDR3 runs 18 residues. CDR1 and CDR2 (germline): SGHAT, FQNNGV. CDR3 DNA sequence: TGTGCCAGCAGCTTAGGAGGGTCTGGCGGAGGGAATACCGGGGAGCTGTTTTTT. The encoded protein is CASSLGGSGGGNTGELFF.

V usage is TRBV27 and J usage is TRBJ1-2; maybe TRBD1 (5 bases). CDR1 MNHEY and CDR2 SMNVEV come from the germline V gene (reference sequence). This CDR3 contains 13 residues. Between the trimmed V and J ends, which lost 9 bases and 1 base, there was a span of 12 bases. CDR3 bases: TGTGCCAGGGGTATGGGGGATAACTATGGCTACACCTTC. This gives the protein CARGMGDNYGYTF.

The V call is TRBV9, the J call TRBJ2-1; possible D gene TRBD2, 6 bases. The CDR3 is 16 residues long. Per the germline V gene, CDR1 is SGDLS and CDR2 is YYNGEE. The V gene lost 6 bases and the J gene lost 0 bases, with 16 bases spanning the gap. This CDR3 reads CASIGGAESSYNEQFF. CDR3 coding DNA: TGTGCCAGCATCGGGGGAGCGGAGAGCTCCTACAATGAGCAGTTCTTC.

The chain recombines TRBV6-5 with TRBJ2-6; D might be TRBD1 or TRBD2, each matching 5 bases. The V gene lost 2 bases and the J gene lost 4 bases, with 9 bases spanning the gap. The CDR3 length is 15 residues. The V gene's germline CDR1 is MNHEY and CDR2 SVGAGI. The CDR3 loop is CASSYRWDGANVLTF. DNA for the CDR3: TGTGCCAGCAGTTACAGGTGGGACGGGGCCAACGTCCTGACTTTC.

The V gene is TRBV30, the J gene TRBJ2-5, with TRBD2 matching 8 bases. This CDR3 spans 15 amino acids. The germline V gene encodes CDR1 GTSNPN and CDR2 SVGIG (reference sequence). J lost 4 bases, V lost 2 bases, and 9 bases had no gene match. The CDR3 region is CAWSWSGSGLETQYF. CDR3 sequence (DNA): TGTGCCTGGAGTTGGAGCGGGAGTGGATTAGAGACCCAGTACTTC.

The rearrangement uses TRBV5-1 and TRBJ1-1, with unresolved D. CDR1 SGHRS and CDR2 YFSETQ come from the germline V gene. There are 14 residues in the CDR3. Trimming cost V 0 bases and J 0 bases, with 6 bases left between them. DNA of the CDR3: TGCGCCAGCAGCTTGGAAGGGATGAACACTGAAGCTTTCTTT. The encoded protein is CASSLEGMNTEAFF.

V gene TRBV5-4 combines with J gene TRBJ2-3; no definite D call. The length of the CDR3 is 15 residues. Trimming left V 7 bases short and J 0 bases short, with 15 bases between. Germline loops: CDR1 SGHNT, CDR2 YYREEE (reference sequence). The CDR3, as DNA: TGTGCCAGCTCAACCTGGGGTTCTAGCACAGATACGCAGTATTTT. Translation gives CASSTWGSSTDTQYF.

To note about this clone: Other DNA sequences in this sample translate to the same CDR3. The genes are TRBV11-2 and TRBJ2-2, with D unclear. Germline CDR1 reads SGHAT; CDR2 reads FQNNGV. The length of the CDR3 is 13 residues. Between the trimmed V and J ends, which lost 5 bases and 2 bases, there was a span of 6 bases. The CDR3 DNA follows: TGTGCCAGCAGCCTTATTAACACCGGGGAGCTGTTTTTT. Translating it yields CASSLINTGELFF.

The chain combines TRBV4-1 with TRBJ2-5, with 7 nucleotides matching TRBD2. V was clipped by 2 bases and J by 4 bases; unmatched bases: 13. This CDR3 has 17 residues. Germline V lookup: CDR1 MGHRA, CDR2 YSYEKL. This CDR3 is CASSQLLTSELGETQYF. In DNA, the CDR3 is TGCGCCAGCAGCCAACTACTTACTAGCGAGTTAGGAGAGACCCAGTACTTC.

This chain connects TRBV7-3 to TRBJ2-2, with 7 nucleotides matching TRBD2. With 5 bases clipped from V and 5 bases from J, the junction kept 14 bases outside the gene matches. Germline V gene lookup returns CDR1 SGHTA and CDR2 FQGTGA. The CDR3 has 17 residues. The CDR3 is CASSPRGRTRRTGELFF. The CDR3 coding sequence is TGTGCCAGCAGCCCAAGGGGCAGGACTAGGAGAACCGGGGAGCTGTTTTTT.

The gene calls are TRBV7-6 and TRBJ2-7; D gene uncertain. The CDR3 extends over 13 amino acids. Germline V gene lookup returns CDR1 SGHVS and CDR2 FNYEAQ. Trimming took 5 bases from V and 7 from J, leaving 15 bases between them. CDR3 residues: CASSPPLGREQYF. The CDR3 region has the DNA TGTGCCAGCAGCCCCCCCTTGGGCAGGGAGCAGTACTTC. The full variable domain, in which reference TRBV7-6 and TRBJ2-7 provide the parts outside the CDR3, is GAGVSQSPRYKVTKRGQDVALRCDPISGHVSLYWYRQALGQGPEFLTYFNYEAQQDKSGLPNDRFSAERPEGSISTLTIQRTEQRDSAMYRCASSPPLGREQYFGPGTRLTVT.

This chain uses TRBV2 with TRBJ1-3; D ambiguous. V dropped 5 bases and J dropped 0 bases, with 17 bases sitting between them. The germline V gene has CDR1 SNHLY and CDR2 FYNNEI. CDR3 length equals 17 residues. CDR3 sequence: CASSRKASEISGNTIYF. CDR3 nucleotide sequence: TGTGCCAGCAGTAGAAAAGCATCGGAGATCTCTGGAAACACCATATATTTT.

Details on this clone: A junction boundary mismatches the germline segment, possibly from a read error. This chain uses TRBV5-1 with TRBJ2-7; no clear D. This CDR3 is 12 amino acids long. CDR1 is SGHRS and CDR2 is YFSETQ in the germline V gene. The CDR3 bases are TGCGCCAGCAGCTTTATCTCCCACGAGCAGTACTTC. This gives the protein CASSFISHEQYF.

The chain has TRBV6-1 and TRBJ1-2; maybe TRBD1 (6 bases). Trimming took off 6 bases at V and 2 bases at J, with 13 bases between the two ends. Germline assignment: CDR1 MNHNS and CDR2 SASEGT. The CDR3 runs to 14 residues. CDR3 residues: CASSLPGANYGYTF. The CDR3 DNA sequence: TGTGCCAGCAGCCTCCCGGGGGCGAACTATGGCTACACCTTC.

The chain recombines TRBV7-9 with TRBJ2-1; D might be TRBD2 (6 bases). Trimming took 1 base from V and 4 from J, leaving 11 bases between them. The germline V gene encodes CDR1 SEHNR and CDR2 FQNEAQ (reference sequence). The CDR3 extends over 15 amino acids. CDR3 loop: CASSLVISGYNEQFF. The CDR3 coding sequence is TGTGCCAGCAGCTTAGTGATTAGCGGATACAATGAGCAGTTCTTC. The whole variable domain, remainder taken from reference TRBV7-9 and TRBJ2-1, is DTGVSQNPRHKITKRGQNVTFRCDPISEHNRLYWYRQTLGQGPEFLTYFQNEAQLEKSRLLSDRFSAERPKGSFSTLEIQRTEQGDSAMYLCASSLVISGYNEQFFGPGTRLTVL.